The T cell receptor (beta chain) under discussion was sequenced for a study of blood T cell repertoires in COVID-19. The CDR3 covers 15 residues. Germline CDR1 MNHEY, CDR2 SVGAGI. V gave up 9 bases and J gave up 3 bases; unmatched junction bases: 7. For this clone: Distinct nucleotide sequences in the sample also encode this CDR3.

Sequencing was performed with immunoSEQ multiplex PCR; in TCRdb, only in-frame clones are kept and a portion is missing. In the table there are some 350,000 clones, roughly nine tenths of which are singletons. The chain couples TRBV6-5 to TRBJ2-7; 14 nucleotides line up with TRBD2. This receptor was obtained from a man aged 18 to 29 who had recovered from COVID-19. Specimen: PBMCs or T cells enriched from blood (not recorded which). This chain's CDR3 is CASRTGTSGSYEQYF. The DNA of the CDR3 is TGTGCCAGTCGTACTGGGACTAGCGGGAGCTACGAGCAGTACTTC.